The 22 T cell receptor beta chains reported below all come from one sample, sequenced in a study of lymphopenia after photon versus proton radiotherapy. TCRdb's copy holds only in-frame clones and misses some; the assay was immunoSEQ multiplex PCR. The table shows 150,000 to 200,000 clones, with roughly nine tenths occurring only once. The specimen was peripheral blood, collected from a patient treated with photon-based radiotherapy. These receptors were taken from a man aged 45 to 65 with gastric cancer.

The CDR3, as DNA: TGTGCCACCAGCAGAACTACTAACTATGGCTACACCTTC. Its translation is CATSRTTNYGYTF. This rearrangement joins TRBV15 to TRBJ1-2; no firm D call. This CDR3 is built from 13 residues. Trimming took 2 bases from V and 0 from J, leaving 4 bases between them. Germline lookup yields CDR1 LNHNV and CDR2 YYDKDF (reference sequence). Looking up the rest from reference TRBV15 and TRBJ1-2 gives the full variable domain: DAMVIQNPRYQVTQFGKPVTLSCSQTLNHNVMYWYQQKSSQAPKLLFHYYDKDFNNEADTPDNFQSRRPNTSFCFLDIRSPGLGDTAMYLCATSRTTNYGYTFGSGTRLTVV.

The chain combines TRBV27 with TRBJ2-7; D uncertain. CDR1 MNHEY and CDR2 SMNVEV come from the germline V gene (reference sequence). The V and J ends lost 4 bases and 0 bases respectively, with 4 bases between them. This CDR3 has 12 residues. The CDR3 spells CASSSLSYEQYF. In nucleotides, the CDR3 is TGTGCCAGCAGTTCCCTCTCCTACGAGCAGTACTTC.

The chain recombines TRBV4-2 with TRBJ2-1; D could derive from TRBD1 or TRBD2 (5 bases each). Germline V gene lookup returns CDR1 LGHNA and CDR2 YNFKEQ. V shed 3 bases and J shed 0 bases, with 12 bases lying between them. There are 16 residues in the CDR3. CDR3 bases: TGTGCCAGCAGCCAGGGTGGGGGAAACTCCTACAATGAGCAGTTCTTC. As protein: CASSQGGGNSYNEQFF.

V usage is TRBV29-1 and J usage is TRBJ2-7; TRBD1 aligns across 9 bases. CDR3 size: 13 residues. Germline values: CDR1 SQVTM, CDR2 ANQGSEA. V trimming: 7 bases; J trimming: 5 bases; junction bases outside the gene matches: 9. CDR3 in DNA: TGCAGCGCTAAGGACAGGGGAATCCACGAGCAGTACTTC. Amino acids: CSAKDRGIHEQYF.

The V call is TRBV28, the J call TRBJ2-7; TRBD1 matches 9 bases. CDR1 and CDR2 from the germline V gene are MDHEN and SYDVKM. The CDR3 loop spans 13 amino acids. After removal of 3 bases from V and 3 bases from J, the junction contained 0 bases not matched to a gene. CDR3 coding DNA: TGTGCCAGCAGTTTGGACAGGGGCTACGAGCAGTACTTC. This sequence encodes CASSLDRGYEQYF. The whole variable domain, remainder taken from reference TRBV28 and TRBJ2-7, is DVKVTQSSRYLVKRTGEKVFLECVQDMDHENMFWYRQDPGLGLRLIYFSYDVKMKEKGDIPEGYSVSREKKERFSLILESASTNQTSMYLCASSLDRGYEQYFGPGTRLTVT.

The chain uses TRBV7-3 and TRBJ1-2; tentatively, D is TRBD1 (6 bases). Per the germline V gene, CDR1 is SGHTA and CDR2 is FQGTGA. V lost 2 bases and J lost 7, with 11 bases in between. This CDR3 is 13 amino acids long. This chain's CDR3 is CASSLLGGGGYTF. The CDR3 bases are TGTGCCAGCAGCTTATTAGGGGGAGGTGGCTACACCTTC. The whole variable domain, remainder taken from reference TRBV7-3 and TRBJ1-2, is GAGVSQTPSNKVTEKGKYVELRCDPISGHTALYWYRQSLGQGPEFLIYFQGTGAADDSGLPNDRFFAVRPEGSVSTLKIQRTERGDSAVYLCASSLLGGGGYTFGSGTRLTVV.

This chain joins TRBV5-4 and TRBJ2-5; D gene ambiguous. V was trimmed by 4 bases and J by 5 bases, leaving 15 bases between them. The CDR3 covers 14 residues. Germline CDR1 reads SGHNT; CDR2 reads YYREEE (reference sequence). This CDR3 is CASSRDLGMETQYF. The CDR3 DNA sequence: TGTGCCAGCAGCCGAGACCTGGGCATGGAGACCCAGTACTTC.

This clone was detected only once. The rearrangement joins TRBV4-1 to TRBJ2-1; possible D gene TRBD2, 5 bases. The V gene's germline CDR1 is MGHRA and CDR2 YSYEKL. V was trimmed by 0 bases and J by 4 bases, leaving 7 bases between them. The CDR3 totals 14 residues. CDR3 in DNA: TGCGCCAGCAGCCAAGACCGGGGTTACAATGAGCAGTTCTTC. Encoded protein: CASSQDRGYNEQFF.

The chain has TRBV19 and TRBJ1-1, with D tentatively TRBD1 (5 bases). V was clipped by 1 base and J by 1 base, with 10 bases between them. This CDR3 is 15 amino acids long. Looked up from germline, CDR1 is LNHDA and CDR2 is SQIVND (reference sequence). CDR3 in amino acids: CASSIVTGPNTEAFF. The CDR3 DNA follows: TGTGCCAGTAGTATAGTTACAGGCCCGAACACTGAAGCTTTCTTT.

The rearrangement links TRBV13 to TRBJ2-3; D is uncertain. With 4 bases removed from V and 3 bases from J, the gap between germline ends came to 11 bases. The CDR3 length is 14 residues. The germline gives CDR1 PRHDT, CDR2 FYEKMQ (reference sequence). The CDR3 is CASSSPARTDTQYF. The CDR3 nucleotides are TGTGCCAGCAGCTCCCCGGCCCGAACAGATACGCAGTATTTT.

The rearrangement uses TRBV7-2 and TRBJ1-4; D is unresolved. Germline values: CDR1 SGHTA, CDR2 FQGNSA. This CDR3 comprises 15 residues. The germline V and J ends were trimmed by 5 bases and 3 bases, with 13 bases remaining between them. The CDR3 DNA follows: TGTGCCAGCAGCCAATCCGGGGTTTCTAATGAAAAACTGTTTTTT. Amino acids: CASSQSGVSNEKLFF.

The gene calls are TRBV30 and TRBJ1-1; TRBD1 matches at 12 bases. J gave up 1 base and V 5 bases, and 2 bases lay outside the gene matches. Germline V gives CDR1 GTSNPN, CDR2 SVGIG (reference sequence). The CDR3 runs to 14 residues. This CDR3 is CAWGDRGRNTEAFF. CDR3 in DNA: TGTGCCTGGGGGGACAGGGGGCGGAACACTGAAGCTTTCTTT.

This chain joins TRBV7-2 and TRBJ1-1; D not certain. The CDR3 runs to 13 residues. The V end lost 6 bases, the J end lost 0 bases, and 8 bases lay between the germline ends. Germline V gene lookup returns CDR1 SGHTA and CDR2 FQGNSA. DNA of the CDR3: TGTGCCAGCAGTTATTACATGAACACTGAAGCTTTCTTT. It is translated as CASSYYMNTEAFF.

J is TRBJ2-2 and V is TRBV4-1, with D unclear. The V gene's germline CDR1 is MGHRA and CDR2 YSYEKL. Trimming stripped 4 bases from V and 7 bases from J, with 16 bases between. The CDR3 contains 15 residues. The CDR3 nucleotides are TGCGCCAGCAGCCCCCTGTTGTCGTCGGACGGGGAGCTGTTTTTT. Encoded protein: CASSPLLSSDGELFF.

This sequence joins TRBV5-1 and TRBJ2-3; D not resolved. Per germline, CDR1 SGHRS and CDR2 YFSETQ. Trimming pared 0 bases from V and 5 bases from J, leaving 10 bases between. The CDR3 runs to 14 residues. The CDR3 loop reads CASSLASEGDTQYF. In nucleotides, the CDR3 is TGCGCCAGCAGCTTGGCCTCAGAAGGAGATACGCAGTATTTT.

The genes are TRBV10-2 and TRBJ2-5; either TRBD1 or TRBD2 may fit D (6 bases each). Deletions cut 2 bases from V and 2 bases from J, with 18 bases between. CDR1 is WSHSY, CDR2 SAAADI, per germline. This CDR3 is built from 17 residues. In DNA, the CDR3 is TGCGCCAGCAGTGAGAGGGGGGTCGGGCGGCTTCAAGAGACCCAGTACTTC. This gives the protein CASSERGVGRLQETQYF.

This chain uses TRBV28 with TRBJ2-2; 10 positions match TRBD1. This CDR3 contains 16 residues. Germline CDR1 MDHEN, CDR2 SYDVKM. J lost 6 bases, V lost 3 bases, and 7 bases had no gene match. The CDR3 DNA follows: TGTGCCAGCAGTTTCCAGGGACAGGGGAGGGCCGGGGAGCTGTTTTTT. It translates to CASSFQGQGRAGELFF.

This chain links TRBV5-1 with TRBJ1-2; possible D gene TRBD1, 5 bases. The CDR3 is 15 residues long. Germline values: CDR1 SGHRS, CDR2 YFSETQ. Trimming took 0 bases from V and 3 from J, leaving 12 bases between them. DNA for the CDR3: TGCGCCAGCAGCTTGGCGCAGGGCCAGGACTATGGCTACACCTTC. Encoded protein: CASSLAQGQDYGYTF.

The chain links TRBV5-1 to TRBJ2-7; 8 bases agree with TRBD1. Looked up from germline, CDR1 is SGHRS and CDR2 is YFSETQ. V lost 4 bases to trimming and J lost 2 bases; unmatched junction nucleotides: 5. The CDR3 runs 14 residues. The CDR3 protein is CASSRTDRAYEQYF. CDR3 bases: TGCGCCAGCAGCAGAACGGACAGGGCCTACGAGCAGTACTTC.

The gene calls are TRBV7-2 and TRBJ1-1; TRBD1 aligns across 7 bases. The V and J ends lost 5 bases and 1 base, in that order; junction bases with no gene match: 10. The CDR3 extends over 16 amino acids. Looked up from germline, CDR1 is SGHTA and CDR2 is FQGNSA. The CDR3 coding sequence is TGTGCCAGCAGCCCGAAGGGGGCAGGGGAGAACACTGAAGCTTTCTTT. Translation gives CASSPKGAGENTEAFF.

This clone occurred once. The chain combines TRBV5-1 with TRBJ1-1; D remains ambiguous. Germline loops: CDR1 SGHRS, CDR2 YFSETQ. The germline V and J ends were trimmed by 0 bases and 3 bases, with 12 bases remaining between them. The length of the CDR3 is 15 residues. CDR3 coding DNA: TGCGCCAGCAGCTTGGGGTCGGGCCCGGACACTGAAGCTTTCTTT. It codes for CASSLGSGPDTEAFF. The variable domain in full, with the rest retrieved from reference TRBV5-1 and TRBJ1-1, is KAGVTQTPRYLIKTRGQQVTLSCSPISGHRSVSWYQQTPGQGLQFLFEYFSETQRNKGNFPGRFSGRQFSNSRSEMNVSTLELGDSALYLCASSLGSGPDTEAFFGQGTRLTVV.

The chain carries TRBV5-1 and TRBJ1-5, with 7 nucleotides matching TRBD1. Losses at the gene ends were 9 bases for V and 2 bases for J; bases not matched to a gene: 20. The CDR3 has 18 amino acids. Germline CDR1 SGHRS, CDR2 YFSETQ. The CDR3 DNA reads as TGCGCCATTCGCCTAAGAGACAGGGACCTTCTTGGCAATCAGCCCCAGCATTTT. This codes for CAIRLRDRDLLGNQPQHF.